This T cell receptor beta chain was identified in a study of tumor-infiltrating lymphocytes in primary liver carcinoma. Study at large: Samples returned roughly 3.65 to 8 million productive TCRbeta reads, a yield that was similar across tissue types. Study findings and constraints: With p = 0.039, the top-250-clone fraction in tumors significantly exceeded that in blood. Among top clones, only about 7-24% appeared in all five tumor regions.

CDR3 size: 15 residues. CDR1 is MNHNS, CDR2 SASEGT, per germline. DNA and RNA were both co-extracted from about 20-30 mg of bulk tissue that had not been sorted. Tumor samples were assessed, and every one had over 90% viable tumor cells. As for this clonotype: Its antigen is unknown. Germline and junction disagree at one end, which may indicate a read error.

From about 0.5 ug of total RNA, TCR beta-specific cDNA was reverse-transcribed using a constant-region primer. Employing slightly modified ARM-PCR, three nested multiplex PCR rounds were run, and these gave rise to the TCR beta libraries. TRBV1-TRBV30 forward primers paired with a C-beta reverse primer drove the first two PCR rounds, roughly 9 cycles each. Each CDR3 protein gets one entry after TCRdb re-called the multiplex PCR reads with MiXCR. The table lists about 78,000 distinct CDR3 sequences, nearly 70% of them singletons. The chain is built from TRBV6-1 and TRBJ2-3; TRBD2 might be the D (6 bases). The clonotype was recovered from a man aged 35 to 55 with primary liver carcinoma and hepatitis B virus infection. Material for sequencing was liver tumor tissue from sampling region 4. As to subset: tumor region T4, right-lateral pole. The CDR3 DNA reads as TGTGCCGGCAGTGAAGGCGGGGCTAGCACAGATACACAGTATTTT. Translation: CAGSEGGASTDTQYF.